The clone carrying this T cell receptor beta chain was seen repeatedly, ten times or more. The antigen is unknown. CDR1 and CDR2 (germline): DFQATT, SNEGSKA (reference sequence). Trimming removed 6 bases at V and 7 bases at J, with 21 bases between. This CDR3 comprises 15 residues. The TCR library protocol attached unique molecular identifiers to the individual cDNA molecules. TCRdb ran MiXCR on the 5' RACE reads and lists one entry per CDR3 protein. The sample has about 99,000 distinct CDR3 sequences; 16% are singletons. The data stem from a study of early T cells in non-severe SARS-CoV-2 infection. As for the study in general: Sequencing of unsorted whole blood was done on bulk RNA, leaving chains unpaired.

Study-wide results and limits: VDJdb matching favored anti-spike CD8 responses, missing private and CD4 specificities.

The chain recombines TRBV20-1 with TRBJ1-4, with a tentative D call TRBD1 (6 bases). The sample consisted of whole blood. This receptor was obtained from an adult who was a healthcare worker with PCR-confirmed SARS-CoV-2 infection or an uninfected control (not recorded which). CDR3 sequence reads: CSARASRGRGEKLFF. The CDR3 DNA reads TGCAGTGCCAGGGCCTCCAGGGGTCGGGGTGAAAAACTGTTTTTT.